The T cell receptor beta chain described here comes from a study of T cell responses to AZD1222 COVID-19 vaccine. Study outcomes and limitations: The donor group comprised mostly white British people and more females; the analysis possibly underestimated clonal diversity.

The data were produced by immunoSEQ multiplex PCR, yet TCRdb's version contains in-frame clones alone and is incomplete. The sample holds roughly 99,000 clones, just over 90% seen once. Comments on this clone: Antigen: not known.

The V end was cut by 4 bases, the J end by 4 bases, with 10 bases between. The CDR3 has 14 residues. Germline V gene lookup returns CDR1 SGHAT and CDR2 FQNNGV. The sequence was collected from an adult who received the AZD1222 COVID-19 vaccine. V and J are TRBV11-2 and TRBJ2-2; unclear D gene. This sample comprised peripheral blood, obtained 28 days after the second AZD1222 dose. Here the CDR3 DNA reads TGTGCCAGCAGCTCCGAGCCAGGCACCGGGGAGCTGTTTTTT. As protein: CASSSEPGTGELFF.